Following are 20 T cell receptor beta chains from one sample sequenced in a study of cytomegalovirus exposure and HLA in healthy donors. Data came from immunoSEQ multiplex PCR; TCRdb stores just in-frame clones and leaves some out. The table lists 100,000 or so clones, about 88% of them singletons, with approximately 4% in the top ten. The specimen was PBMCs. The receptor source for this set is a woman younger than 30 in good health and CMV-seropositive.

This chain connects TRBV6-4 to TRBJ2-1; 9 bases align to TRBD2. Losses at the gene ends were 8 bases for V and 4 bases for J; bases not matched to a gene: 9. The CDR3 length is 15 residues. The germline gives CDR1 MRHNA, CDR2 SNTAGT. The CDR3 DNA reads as TGTGCCAGCTCCCCGCGGGGGGGTAATTACAATGAGCAGTTCTTC. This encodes CASSPRGGNYNEQFF.

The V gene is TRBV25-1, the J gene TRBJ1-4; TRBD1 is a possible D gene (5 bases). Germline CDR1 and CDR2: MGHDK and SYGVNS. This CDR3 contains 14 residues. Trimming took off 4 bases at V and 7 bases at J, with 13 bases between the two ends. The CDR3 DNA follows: TGTGCCAGCAGTGCCGCTTTGGGGCTTGAAAAACTGTTTTTT. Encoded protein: CASSAALGLEKLFF.

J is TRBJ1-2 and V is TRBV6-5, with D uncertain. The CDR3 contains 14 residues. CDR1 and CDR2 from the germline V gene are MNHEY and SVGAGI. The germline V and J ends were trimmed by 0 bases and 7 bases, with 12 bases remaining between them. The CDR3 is CASSYSNAYSGYTF. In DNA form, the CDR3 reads TGTGCCAGCAGTTACTCGAATGCTTACAGTGGCTACACCTTC.

The CDR3 region is CASRRTGALVGYTEAFF. As DNA, the CDR3 is TGTGCCAGCAGACGCACAGGGGCCCTCGTAGGATACACTGAAGCTTTCTTT. This rearrangement joins TRBV28 to TRBJ1-1; TRBD1 matches at 7 bases. Unmatched junction bases numbered 16, after V lost 6 bases and J lost 3 bases. This CDR3 is 17 amino acids long. Germline CDR1 MDHEN, CDR2 SYDVKM.

CDR3 DNA sequence: TGTGCCAGCAGCCCCCAGGGGAGAGCCTACGAGCAGTACTTC. It yields the protein CASSPQGRAYEQYF. The gene calls are TRBV9 and TRBJ2-7, with D possibly TRBD1 on 6 matching bases. This CDR3 is built from 14 residues. Germline loops: CDR1 SGDLS, CDR2 YYNGEE. The V and J ends lost 4 bases and 2 bases respectively, with 13 bases between them.

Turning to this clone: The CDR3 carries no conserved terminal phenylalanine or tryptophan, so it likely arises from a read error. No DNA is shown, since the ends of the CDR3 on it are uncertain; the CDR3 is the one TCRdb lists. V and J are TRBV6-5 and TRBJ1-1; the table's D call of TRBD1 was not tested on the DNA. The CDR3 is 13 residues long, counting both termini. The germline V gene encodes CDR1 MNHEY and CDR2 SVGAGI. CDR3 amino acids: CASSPSRTGWGPV.

In nucleotides, the CDR3 is TGCAGTCACAGCCTTCAATTCACTAATTCACCCCTCCACTTT. Its translation is CSHSLQFTNSPLHF. The chain couples TRBV29-1 to TRBJ1-6; D is unresolved. This CDR3 has 14 amino acids. The germline V gene encodes CDR1 SQVTM and CDR2 ANQGSEA.

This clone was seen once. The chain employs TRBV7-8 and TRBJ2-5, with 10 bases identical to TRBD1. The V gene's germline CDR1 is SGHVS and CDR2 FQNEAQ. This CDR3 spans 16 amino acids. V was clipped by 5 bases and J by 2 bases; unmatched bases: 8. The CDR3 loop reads CASSRGQGRGQETQYF. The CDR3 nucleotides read TGTGCCAGCAGCCGGGGACAGGGGAGGGGACAAGAGACCCAGTACTTC.

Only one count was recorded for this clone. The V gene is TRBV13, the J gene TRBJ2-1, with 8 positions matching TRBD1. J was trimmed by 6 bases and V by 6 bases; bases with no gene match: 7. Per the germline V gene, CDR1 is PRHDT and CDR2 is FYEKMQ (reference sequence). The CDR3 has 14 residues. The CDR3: CASRSGQGRNEQFF. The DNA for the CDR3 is TGTGCCAGCAGGTCAGGACAGGGTCGCAATGAGCAGTTCTTC.

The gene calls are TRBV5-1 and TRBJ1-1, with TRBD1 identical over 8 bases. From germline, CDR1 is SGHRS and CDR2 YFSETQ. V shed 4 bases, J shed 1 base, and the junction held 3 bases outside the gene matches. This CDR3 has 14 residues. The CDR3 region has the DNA TGCGCCAGCAGCCCGGACAGGGCGAACACTGAAGCTTTCTTT. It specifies CASSPDRANTEAFF.

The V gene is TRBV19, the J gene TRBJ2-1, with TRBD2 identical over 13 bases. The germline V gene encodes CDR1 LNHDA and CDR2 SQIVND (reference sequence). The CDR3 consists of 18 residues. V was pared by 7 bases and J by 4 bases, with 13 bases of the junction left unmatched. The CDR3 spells CASTGLAGAQRGYNEQFF. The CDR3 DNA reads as TGTGCCAGTACTGGACTAGCGGGAGCCCAACGCGGATACAATGAGCAGTTCTTC.

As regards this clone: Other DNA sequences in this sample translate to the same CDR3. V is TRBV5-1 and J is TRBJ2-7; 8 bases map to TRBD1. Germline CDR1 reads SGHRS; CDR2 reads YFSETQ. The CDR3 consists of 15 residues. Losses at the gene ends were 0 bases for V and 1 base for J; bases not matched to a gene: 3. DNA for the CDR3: TGCGCCAGCAGCTTGGGCACAGGGGGGTCCTACGAGCAGTACTTC. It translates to CASSLGTGGSYEQYF. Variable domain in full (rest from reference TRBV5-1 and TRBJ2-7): KAGVTQTPRYLIKTRGQQVTLSCSPISGHRSVSWYQQTPGQGLQFLFEYFSETQRNKGNFPGRFSGRQFSNSRSEMNVSTLELGDSALYLCASSLGTGGSYEQYFGPGTRLTVT.

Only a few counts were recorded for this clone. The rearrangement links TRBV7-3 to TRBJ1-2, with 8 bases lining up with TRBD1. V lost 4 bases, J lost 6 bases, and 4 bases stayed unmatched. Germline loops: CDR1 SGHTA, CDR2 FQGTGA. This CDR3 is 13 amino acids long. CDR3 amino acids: CASSYQGADGYTF. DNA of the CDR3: TGTGCCAGCAGCTATCAGGGGGCAGATGGCTACACCTTC. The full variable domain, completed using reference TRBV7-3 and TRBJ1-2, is GAGVSQTPSNKVTEKGKYVELRCDPISGHTALYWYRQSLGQGPEFLIYFQGTGAADDSGLPNDRFFAVRPEGSVSTLKIQRTERGDSAVYLCASSYQGADGYTFGSGTRLTVV.

The CDR3 spells CASSSRSELFF. CDR3 DNA: TGTGCCAGCAGTTCCCGGTCGGAACTGTTTTTT. The chain carries TRBV28 and TRBJ1-4, with unresolved D. Germline CDR1 is MDHEN and CDR2 is SYDVKM. The CDR3 is made up of 11 amino acids. Trimming left V 4 bases short and J 12 bases short, with 9 bases between.

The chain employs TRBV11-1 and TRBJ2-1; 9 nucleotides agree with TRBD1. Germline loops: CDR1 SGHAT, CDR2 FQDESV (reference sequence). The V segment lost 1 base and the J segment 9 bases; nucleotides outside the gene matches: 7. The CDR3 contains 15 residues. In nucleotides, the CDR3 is TGTGCCAGCAGCTTAGACAGGGGGCGTACGGGTGAGCAGTTCTTC. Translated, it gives CASSLDRGRTGEQFF.

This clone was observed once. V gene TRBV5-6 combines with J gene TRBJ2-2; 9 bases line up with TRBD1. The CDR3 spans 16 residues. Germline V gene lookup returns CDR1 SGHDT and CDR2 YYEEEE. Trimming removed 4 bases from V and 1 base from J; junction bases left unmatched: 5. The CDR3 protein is CASSHPGQGNTGELFF. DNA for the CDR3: TGTGCCAGCAGCCATCCGGGACAGGGGAACACCGGGGAGCTGTTTTTT.

The CDR3 loop is CASAPDSHPGEQYF. DNA of the CDR3: TGTGCCAGCGCCCCGGACAGCCATCCGGGCGAGCAGTACTTC. This chain uses TRBV5-5 with TRBJ2-7; possibly TRBD1 for D (6 bases). V was clipped by 7 bases and J by 6 bases, with 20 bases between them. The CDR3 is 14 amino acids. Germline V gene data show CDR1 as SGHKS and CDR2 as YYEKEE (reference sequence).

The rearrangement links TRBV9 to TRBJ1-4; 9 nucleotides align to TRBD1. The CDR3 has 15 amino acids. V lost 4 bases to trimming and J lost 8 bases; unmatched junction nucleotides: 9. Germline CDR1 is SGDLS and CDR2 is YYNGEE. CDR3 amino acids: CASSQTGTGYEKLFF. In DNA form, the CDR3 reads TGTGCCAGCAGCCAGACCGGGACAGGGTACGAAAAACTGTTTTTT.

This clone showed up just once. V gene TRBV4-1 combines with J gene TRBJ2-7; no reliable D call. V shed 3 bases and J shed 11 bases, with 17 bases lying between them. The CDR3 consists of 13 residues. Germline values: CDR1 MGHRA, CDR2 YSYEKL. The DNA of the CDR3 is TGCGCCAGCAGCCATGTTGGCGAGGCAGTGAAGTACTTC. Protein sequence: CASSHVGEAVKYF.

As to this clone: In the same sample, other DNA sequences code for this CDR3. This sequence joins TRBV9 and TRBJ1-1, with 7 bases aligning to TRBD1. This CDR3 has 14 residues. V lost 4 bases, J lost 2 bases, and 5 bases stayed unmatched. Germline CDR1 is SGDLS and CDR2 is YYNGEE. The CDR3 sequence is CASSSQGGNTEAFF. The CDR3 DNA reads TGTGCCAGCAGCTCGCAGGGGGGAAACACTGAAGCTTTCTTT.